This T cell receptor beta chain derives from a study of blood T cell repertoires in COVID-19. Study context: From the United States, Italy and Spain came samples of acute and convalescent COVID-19.

Original processing notes: Amplification from reference gene primers served as the basis for estimated nucleated cell counts. Generated by immunoSEQ multiplex PCR, the TCRdb table keeps only in-frame clones and is missing some. The DNA gave D and trimming, while V, J and clone size come from that table. There are 110,000 to 150,000 clones in the sample; 75% to 90% occur only once, and 3% lies in the top ten. V trimming: 1 base; J trimming: 0 bases; junction bases outside the gene matches: 3. The germline V gene encodes CDR1 MGHRA and CDR2 YSYEKL. This CDR3 is 16 amino acids long. Sequenced sample: peripheral blood. The chain combines TRBV4-1 with TRBJ2-7; 10 bases map to TRBD2. The sequence was obtained from an older woman with active COVID-19. CDR3 bases: TGCGCCAGCAGCCAAGCCGGACTAGCGGTCTCCTACGAGCAGTACTTC. Translation: CASSQAGLAVSYEQYF.